The TCR beta chain under discussion was sequenced for a study of blood T cell repertoires in COVID-19. Study context: Both acute and convalescent COVID-19 samples were obtained from the United States, Italy and Spain. From T cells, B-cell-depleted T cells, or PBMCs came the material, which was cDNA or gDNA.

Trimming cost V 6 bases and J 11 bases, with 19 bases left between them. The CDR3 extends over 13 amino acids. Germline V lookup: CDR1 MNHEY, CDR2 SVGAGI. The Seattle patients, enrolled during active infection, were followed longitudinally. The data were produced by immunoSEQ multiplex PCR, yet TCRdb's version contains in-frame clones alone and is incomplete. The sample lists about 200,000 clones; around 95% were seen once. This receptor was obtained from a young man with COVID-19, enrolled during active disease. The V and J genes are TRBV6-5 and TRBJ1-1, with D maybe TRBD1 (5 bases). Sequencing was carried out using peripheral blood. Written as DNA, the CDR3 is TGTGCCAGCAGCGGAAGGGGTGGCAGTGGCGCTTTCTTT. Translation: CASSGRGGSGAFF.